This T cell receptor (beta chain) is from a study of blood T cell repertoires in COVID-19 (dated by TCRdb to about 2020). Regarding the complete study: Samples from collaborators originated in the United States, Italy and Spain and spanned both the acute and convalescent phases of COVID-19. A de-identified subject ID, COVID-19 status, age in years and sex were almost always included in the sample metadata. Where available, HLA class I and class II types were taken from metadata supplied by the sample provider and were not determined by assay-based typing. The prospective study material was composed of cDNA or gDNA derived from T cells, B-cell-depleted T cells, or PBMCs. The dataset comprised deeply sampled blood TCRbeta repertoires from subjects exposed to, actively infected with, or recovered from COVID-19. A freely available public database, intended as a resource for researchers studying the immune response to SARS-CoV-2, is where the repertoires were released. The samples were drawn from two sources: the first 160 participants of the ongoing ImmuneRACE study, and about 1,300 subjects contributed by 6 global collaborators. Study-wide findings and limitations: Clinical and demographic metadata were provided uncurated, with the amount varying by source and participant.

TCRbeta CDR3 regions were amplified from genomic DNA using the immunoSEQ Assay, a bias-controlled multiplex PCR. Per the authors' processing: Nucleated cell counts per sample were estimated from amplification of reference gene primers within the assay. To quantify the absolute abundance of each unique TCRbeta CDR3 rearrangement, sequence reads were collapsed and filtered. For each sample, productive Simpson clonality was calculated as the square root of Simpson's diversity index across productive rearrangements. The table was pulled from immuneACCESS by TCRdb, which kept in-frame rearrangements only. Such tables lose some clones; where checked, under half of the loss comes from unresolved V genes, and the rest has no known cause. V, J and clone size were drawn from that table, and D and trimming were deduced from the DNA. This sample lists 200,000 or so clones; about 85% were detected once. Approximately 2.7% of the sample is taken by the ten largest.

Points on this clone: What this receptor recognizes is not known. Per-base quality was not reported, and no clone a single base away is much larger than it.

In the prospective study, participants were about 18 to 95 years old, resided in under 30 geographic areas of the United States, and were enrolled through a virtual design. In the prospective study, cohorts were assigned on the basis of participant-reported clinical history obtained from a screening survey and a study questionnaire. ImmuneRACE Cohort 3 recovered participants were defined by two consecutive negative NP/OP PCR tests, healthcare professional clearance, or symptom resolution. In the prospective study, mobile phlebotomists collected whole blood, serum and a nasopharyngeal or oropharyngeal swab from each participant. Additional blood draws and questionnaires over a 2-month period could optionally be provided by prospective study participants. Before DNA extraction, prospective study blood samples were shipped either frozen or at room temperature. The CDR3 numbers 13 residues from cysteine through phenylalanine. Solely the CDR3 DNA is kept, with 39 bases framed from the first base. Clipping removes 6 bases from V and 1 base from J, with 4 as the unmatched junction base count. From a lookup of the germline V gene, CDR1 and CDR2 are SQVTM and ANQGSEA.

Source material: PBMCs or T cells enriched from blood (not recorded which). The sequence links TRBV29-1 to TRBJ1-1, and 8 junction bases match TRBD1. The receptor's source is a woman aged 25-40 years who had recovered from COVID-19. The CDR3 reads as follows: CSVLDRANTEAFF. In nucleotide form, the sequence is TGCAGCGTATTGGACAGGGCGAACACTGAAGCTTTCTTT.